A single sample is the source of the 9 T cell receptor beta chains below, sequenced in a study of T cell responses to AZD1222 COVID-19 vaccine. This table comes from immunoSEQ multiplex PCR, and its TCRdb copy is limited to in-frame clones, with some not included. The data show 150,000 to 200,000 clones, 94% seen once. Sequencing was performed on peripheral blood, taken on day 0 of AZD1222 vaccination. These receptor sequences come from an adult in good health.

The V call is TRBV6-5, the J call TRBJ1-1; D ambiguous. The CDR3 contains 15 residues. Trimming stripped 5 bases from V and 0 bases from J, with 13 bases between. Germline lookup yields CDR1 MNHEY and CDR2 SVGAGI. The CDR3 DNA reads as TGTGCCAGCAGTCCTATTCAGGTTCTGAACACTGAAGCTTTCTTT. Protein: CASSPIQVLNTEAFF.

V is TRBV11-2 and J is TRBJ1-5, with a possible D match to TRBD1 (6 bases). The CDR3 has 15 residues. The germline V gene encodes CDR1 SGHAT and CDR2 FQNNGV. Trimming removed 5 bases at V and 3 bases at J, with 14 bases between. As DNA, the CDR3 is TGTGCCAGCAGCCGAGCCCCAGGGGTCAATCAGCCCCAGCATTTT. Protein product: CASSRAPGVNQPQHF.

The V and J genes are TRBV19 and TRBJ2-1; TRBD1 is a possible D gene (6 bases). V was cut by 4 bases and J by 0 bases, with 25 bases left in between. CDR3 length equals 20 residues. Germline V gives CDR1 LNHDA, CDR2 SQIVND (reference sequence). The CDR3 DNA sequence: TGTGCCAGTAGTACGCCAACACCGGACAGTCTCTCTAGCTCCTACAATGAGCAGTTCTTC. It codes for CASSTPTPDSLSSSYNEQFF.

The chain links TRBV7-9 to TRBJ2-1; possible D gene TRBD1, 5 bases. CDR1 SEHNR and CDR2 FQNEAQ come from the germline V gene (reference sequence). Trimming took 5 bases from V and 10 from J, leaving 12 bases between them. The CDR3 sequence is 12 residues long. The CDR3 region is CASSEAGNEQFF. CDR3 coding DNA: TGTGCCAGCAGCGAGGCAGGGAACGAGCAGTTCTTC. The whole variable domain, remainder taken from reference TRBV7-9 and TRBJ2-1, is DTGVSQNPRHKITKRGQNVTFRCDPISEHNRLYWYRQTLGQGPEFLTYFQNEAQLEKSRLLSDRFSAERPKGSFSTLEIQRTEQGDSAMYLCASSEAGNEQFFGPGTRLTVL.

This chain uses TRBV2 with TRBJ1-2; D is undetermined. V lost 3 bases and J 8 bases, leaving 7 bases between the germline ends. The CDR3 covers 11 residues. Germline CDR1 SNHLY, CDR2 FYNNEI. The CDR3 sequence is CASSDWYGYTF. CDR3 in DNA: TGTGCCAGCAGTGATTGGTACGGCTACACCTTC.

The chain is built from TRBV5-1 and TRBJ2-5; perhaps TRBD1 as D (6 bases). Trimming stripped 7 bases from V and 3 bases from J, with 16 bases between. CDR1 SGHRS and CDR2 YFSETQ come from the germline V gene. The CDR3 extends over 14 amino acids. As DNA, the CDR3 is TGCGCCAGCCACACAGGGCCTGGGGAAGAGACCCAGTACTTC. Encoded protein: CASHTGPGEETQYF.

A single count supports this clone. The chain is built from TRBV3-1 (or the pseudogene TRBV3-2) and TRBJ1-2; the D gene is possibly TRBD1 (6 bases). Germline CDR1 reads LGHDT; CDR2 reads YNNKEL (reference sequence). The CDR3 covers 15 residues. V was cut by 5 bases and J by 4 bases, with 17 bases left in between. The CDR3 sequence is CASSTQGGSGYGYTF. Here the CDR3 DNA reads TGTGCCAGCAGCACACAGGGAGGTAGTGGCTATGGCTACACCTTC.

The V and J genes are TRBV28 and TRBJ1-3, with TRBD1 identical over 7 bases. CDR3 size: 16 residues. V dropped 5 bases and J dropped 0; count of bases not matched to a gene: 7. The germline CDR1 and CDR2 sequences are MDHEN and SYDVKM. The CDR3 protein is CASSPGQRGSGNTIYF. CDR3 coding DNA: TGTGCCAGCAGTCCGGGACAGAGAGGCTCTGGAAACACCATATATTTT.

The chain joins TRBV7-9 to TRBJ1-1, with D perhaps TRBD1 (6 bases). V was clipped by 1 base and J by 10 bases, with 19 bases between them. The length of the CDR3 is 15 residues. Germline CDR1 SEHNR, CDR2 FQNEAQ (reference sequence). The CDR3 coding sequence is TGTGCCAGCAGCTTAGGAGCTGGCGACAGGAGGGTAGCTTTCTTT. Amino acids: CASSLGAGDRRVAFF.